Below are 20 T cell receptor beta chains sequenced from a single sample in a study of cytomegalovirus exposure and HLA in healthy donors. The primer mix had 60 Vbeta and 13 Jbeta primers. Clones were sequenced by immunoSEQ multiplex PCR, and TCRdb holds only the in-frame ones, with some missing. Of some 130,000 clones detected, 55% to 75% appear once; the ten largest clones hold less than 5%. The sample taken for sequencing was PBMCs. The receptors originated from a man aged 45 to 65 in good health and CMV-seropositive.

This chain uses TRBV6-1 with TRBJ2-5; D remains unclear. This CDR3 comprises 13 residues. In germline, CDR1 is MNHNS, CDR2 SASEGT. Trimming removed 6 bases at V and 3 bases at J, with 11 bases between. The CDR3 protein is CASSQTTKETQYF. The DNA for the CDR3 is TGTGCCAGCAGCCAAACTACAAAAGAGACCCAGTACTTC.

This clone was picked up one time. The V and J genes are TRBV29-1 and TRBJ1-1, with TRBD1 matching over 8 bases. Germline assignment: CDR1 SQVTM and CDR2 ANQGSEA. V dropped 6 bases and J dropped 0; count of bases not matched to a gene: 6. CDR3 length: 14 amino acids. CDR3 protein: CSVVGQAMNTEAFF. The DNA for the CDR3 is TGCAGCGTAGTGGGACAGGCCATGAACACTGAAGCTTTCTTT.

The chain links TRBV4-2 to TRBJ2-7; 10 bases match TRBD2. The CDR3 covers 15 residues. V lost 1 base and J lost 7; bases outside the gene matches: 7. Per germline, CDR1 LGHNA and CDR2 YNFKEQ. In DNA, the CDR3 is TGTGCCAGCAGCCAAGGCCTAGCGGGGGTGGGGGAGCAGTACTTC. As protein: CASSQGLAGVGEQYF.

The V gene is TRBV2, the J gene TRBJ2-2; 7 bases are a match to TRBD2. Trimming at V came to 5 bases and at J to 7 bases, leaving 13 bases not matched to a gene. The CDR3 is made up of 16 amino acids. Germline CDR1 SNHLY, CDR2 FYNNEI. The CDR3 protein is CASSPLGGGSGGELFF. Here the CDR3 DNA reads TGTGCCAGCAGTCCTCTGGGGGGGGGTTCAGGCGGGGAGCTGTTTTTT. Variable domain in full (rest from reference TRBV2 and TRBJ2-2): EPEVTQTPSHQVTQMGQEVILRCVPISNHLYFYWYRQILGQKVEFLVSFYNNEISEKSEIFDDQFSVERPDGSNFTLKIRSTKLEDSAMYFCASSPLGGGSGGELFFGEGSRLTVL.

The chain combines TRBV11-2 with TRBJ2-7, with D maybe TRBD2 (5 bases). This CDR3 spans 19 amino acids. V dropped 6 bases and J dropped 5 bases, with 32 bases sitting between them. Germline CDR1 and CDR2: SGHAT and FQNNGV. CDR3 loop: CASSSGYRRELRNLHEQYF. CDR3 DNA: TGTGCCAGCAGTTCGGGGTATAGACGAGAACTTAGGAATCTTCACGAGCAGTACTTC.

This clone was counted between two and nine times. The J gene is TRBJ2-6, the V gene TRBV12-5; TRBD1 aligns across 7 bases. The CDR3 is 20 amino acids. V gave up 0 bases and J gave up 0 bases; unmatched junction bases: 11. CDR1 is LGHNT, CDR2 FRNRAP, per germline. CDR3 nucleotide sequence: TGTGCTAGTGGTTTGGTAGACAGGGTGTCCCCTAGCTCTGGGGCCAACGTCCTGACTTTC. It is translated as CASGLVDRVSPSSGANVLTF.

The CDR3 loop reads CASSFRQNTGELFF. CDR3 sequence (DNA): TGTGCCAGTAGTTTCAGGCAGAACACCGGGGAGCTGTTTTTT. The V and J genes are TRBV19 and TRBJ2-2; D uncertain. V was pared by 5 bases and J by 1 base, with 8 bases between. This CDR3 contains 14 residues. Germline V gene data show CDR1 as LNHDA and CDR2 as SQIVND (reference sequence).

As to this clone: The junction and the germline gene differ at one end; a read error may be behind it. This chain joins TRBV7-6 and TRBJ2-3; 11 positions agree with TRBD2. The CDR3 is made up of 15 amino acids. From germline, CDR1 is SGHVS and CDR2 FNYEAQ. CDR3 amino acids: CAGRPLAGAADTQYF. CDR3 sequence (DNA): TGTGCCGGCAGGCCACTAGCGGGAGCGGCAGATACGCAGTATTTT.

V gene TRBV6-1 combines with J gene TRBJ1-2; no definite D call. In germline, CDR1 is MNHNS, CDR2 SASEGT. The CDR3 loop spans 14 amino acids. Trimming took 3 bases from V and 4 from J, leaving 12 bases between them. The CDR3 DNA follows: TGTGCCAGCAGTGAGGGTCGGGGTCGCTATGGCTACACCTTC. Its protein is CASSEGRGRYGYTF.

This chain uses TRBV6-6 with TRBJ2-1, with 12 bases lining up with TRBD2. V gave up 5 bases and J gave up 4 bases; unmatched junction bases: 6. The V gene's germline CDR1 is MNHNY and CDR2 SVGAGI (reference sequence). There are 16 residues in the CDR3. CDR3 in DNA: TGTGCCAGCAGTCCTAGCGGGAGGGCGTTTTACAATGAGCAGTTCTTC. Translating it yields CASSPSGRAFYNEQFF.

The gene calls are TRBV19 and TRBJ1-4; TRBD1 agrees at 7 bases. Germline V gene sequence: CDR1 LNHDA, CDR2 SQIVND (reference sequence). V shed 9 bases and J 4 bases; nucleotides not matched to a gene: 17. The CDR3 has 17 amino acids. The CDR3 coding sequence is TGTGCCAGATCCAGGGGACAGACCAATCCACTTAATGAAAAACTGTTTTTT. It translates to CARSRGQTNPLNEKLFF. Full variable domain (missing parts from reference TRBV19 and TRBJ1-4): DGGITQSPKYLFRKEGQNVTLSCEQNLNHDAMYWYRQDPGQGLRLIYYSQIVNDFQKGDIAEGYSVSREKKESFPLTVTSAQKNPTAFYLCARSRGQTNPLNEKLFFGSGTQLSVL.

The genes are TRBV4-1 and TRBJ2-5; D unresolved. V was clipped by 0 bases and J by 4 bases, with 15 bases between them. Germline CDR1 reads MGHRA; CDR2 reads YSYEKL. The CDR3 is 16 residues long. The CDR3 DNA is TGCGCCAGCAGCCAAGATGGCACCCCGGGTCTAGAGACCCAGTACTTC. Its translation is CASSQDGTPGLETQYF.

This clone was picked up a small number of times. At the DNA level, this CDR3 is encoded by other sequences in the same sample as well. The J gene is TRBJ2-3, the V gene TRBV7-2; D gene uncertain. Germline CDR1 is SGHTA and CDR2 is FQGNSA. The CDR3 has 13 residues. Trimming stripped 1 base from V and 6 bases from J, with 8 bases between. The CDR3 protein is CASSLGARDTQYF. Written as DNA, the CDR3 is TGTGCCAGCAGCTTAGGAGCCAGGGATACGCAGTATTTT.

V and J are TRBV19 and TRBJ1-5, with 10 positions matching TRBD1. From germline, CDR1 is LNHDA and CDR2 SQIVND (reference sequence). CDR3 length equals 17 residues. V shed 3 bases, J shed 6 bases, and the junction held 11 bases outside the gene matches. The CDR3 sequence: CASSMRRGQGVGQPQHF. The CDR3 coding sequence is TGTGCCAGTAGTATGCGCCGTGGACAGGGGGTAGGTCAGCCCCAGCATTTT.

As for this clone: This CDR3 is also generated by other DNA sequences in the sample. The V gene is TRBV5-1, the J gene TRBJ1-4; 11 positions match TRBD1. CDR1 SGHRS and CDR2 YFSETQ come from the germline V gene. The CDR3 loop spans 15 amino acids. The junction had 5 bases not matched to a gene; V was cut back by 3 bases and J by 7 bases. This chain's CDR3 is CASSSTGTGGEKLFF. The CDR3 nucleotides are TGCGCCAGCAGCTCTACCGGGACAGGGGGTGAAAAACTGTTTTTT. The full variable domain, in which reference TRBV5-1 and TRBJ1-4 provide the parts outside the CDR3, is KAGVTQTPRYLIKTRGQQVTLSCSPISGHRSVSWYQQTPGQGLQFLFEYFSETQRNKGNFPGRFSGRQFSNSRSEMNVSTLELGDSALYLCASSSTGTGGEKLFFGSGTQLSVL.

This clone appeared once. For the CDR3, the DNA is TGTGCCAGCAGCTTGGCTCTTGAAAAACTGTTTTTT. Its translation: CASSLALEKLFF. This rearrangement joins TRBV5-5 to TRBJ1-4; D uncertain. V shed 0 bases and J shed 7 bases, with 4 bases lying between them. Germline loops: CDR1 SGHKS, CDR2 YYEKEE (reference sequence). The CDR3 extends over 12 amino acids.

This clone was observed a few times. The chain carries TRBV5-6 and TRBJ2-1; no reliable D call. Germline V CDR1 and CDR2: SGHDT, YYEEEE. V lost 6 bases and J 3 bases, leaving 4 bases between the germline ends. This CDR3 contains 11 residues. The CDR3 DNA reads TGTGCCAGCACCAACTACAATGAGCAGTTCTTC. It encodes CASTNYNEQFF.

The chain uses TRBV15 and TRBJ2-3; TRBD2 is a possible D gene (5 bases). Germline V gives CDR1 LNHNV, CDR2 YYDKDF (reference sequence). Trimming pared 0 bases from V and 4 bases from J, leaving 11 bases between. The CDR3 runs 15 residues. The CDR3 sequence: CATSREPRAADTQYF. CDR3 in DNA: TGTGCCACCAGCAGAGAACCGCGGGCGGCAGATACGCAGTATTTT.

The CDR3 region is CASSEYPLGLGGETQYF. CDR3 in DNA: TGTGCCAGCAGTGAATATCCCCTCGGACTGGGGGGGGAGACCCAGTACTTC. The chain has TRBV25-1 and TRBJ2-5; 7 nucleotides line up with TRBD2. CDR3 length: 17 residues. Germline-derived CDR1 and CDR2 are MGHDK and SYGVNS. J lost 5 bases, V lost 0 bases, and 12 bases had no gene match.

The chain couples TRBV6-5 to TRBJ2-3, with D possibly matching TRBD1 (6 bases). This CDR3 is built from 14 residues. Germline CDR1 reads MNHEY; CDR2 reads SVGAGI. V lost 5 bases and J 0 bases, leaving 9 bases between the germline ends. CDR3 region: CASSRTESTDTQYF. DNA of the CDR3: TGTGCCAGCAGTCGGACAGAAAGCACAGATACGCAGTATTTT.